This record covers a single T cell receptor beta chain. The sample is drawn from a study of T cell responses to AZD1222 COVID-19 vaccine. CDR3 length equals 14 residues. CDR1 and CDR2 (germline): SQVTM, ANQGSEA. Trimming removed 4 bases from V and 6 bases from J; junction bases left unmatched: 10. Generated by immunoSEQ multiplex PCR, the TCRdb table keeps only in-frame clones and is missing some. Here the sample spans some 180,000 clones, approximately 90% being singletons. The sequence was obtained from an adult who received the AZD1222 COVID-19 vaccine. This sequence joins TRBV29-1 and TRBJ1-2, with 8 positions matching TRBD1. The starting material was peripheral blood, obtained 28 days after the second AZD1222 dose. The CDR3, as DNA: TGCAGCGTTGTCGGTCGGACAGGGAGAGATGGCTACACCTTC. The encoded protein is CSVVGRTGRDGYTF.